A selection of T cell receptor beta chains follows, all from one sample in a study of radiation and T cells in renal cell carcinoma. This table comes from immunoSEQ multiplex PCR, and its TCRdb copy is limited to in-frame clones, with some not included. This sample yields 100,000 to 150,000 clones, of which around 83% are seen a single time; under 4% belongs to the top ten. The source was blood, collected from a patient whose treatment included radiotherapy and nephrectomy. Every receptor here comes from a woman aged 55-75 years with renal cell carcinoma. Each CDR3 is given with its conserved first and last residue. The D gene is left open where the match is weak. Where a row states a size, it is once, few, many or the class of an expanded clone; other rows omit it.

size,D,J,V,DNA,CDR3
-,TRBD1,TRBJ1-1,TRBV28,TGTGCCAGCTTCCGGGACAGCATGAACACTGAAGCTTTCTTT,CASFRDSMNTEAFF
-,-,TRBJ1-2,TRBV6-1,TGTGCCAGCAGTAATCAGGTCGAGGGCTATGGCTACACCTTC,CASSNQVEGYGYTF
-,TRBD1,TRBJ1-1,TRBV5-1,TGCGCCAGCAGCTTGGGGACAGGGGGGAGCACTGAAGCTTTCTTT,CASSLGTGGSTEAFF
-,-,TRBJ1-1,TRBV7-8,TGTGCCAGCAGCTTAGCGCAGGGTAGGGCTTTCTTT,CASSLAQGRAFF
once,TRBD1,TRBJ2-5,TRBV11-2,TGTGCCAGCAGCTTAGATCGACAGGGGGAAGAGACCCAGTACTTC,CASSLDRQGEETQYF
once,-,TRBJ1-5,TRBV6-5,TGTGCCAGCAAGACCATCAATCAGCCCCAGCATTTT,CASKTINQPQHF
-,-,TRBJ2-7,TRBV7-2,TGTGCCAGCAGCTTGACTGGCTTCGGCTACGAGCAGTACTTC,CASSLTGFGYEQYF
-,-,TRBJ2-2,TRBV19,TGTGCCAGTAGTCCTTCAGTGAACACCGGGGAGCTGTTTTTT,CASSPSVNTGELFF
-,TRBD1,TRBJ1-5,TRBV9,TGTGCCAGCAGCGTCGGACAGGGGGAAAATCAGCCCCAGCATTTT,CASSVGQGENQPQHF
-,TRBD2,TRBJ2-3,TRBV6-6,TGTGCCAGCAGTTTAGCGGGAGGGGGGACGCAGTATTTT,CASSLAGGGTQYF
-,-,TRBJ1-2,TRBV6-5,TGTGCCAGCAGATATCTAACACCCAACTATGGCTACACCTTC,CASRYLTPNYGYTF
-,TRBD1,TRBJ2-7,TRBV14,TGTGCCAGCAGCCCCTACCCGGACAGGGCCCCGAGGGAGCAGTACTTC,CASSPYPDRAPREQYF
-,TRBD1,TRBJ1-2,TRBV6-5,TGTGCCAGCAGTGGCCCGGGACAGGGAAGTGGCTACACCTTC,CASSGPGQGSGYTF
-,-,TRBJ1-1,TRBV28,TGTGCCAGCAGTTTCCTCCCGAACACTGAAGCTTTCTTT,CASSFLPNTEAFF
few,-,TRBJ1-1,TRBV28,TGTGCCAGCAGTGCCCTTGGGGTTACGAACACTGAAGCTTTCTTT,CASSALGVTNTEAFF
-,-,TRBJ1-5,TRBV30,TGTGCCTGGAGCGGCGACAGGTTGGGCAATCAGCCCCAGCATTTT,CAWSGDRLGNQPQHF
-,-,TRBJ1-3,TRBV19,TGTGCCAGTAGTAAAGTTCGGGACGGCAGAAACACCATATATTTT,CASSKVRDGRNTIYF
-,-,TRBJ1-6,TRBV6-4,TGTGCCAGCAGTGTTAGTCCACAGGGTGGTTCACCCCTCCACTTT,CASSVSPQGGSPLHF
-,-,TRBJ1-4,TRBV25-1,TGTGCCAGCAGTGACACGGTTGCAACTAATGAAAAACTGTTTTTT,CASSDTVATNEKLFF
few,-,TRBJ1-5,TRBV19,TGTGCCAGTAGGGACAGCAATCAGCCCCAGCATTTT,CASRDSNQPQHF
-,-,TRBJ2-5,TRBV7-9,TGTGCCAGCAGCCTCATTTTGCCAGCGGAGACCCAGTACTTC,CASSLILPAETQYF
-,-,TRBJ1-5,TRBV5-6,TGTGCCAGCAGCTTGGGGGGTTCGGGTCAGCCCCAGCATTTT,CASSLGGSGQPQHF
-,TRBD1,TRBJ1-1,TRBV6-6,TGTGCCAGCAGTTACCGGGGACAGGGCGCTTTCTTT,CASSYRGQGAFF
once,-,TRBJ2-3,TRBV14,TGTGCCAGCAGGGTAAGCGGTGTGGATACGCAGTATTTT,CASRVSGVDTQYF
-,-,TRBJ2-1,TRBV7-6,TGTGCCAGCAGCTTAGATTCTATGAGGGGCTCCACAGCGGGCAATGAGCAGTTCTTC,CASSLDSMRGSTAGNEQFF
-,-,TRBJ2-2,TRBV15,TGTGCCACCAGCAGAGATCGGGCAGCGAACACCGGGGAGCTGTTTTTT,CATSRDRAANTGELFF
-,-,TRBJ2-5,TRBV6-1,TGTGCCAGCAGTGAAGTGAACAGTGAGTGGTTGACCCAGTACTTC,CASSEVNSEWLTQYF
-,-,TRBJ2-2,TRBV11-2,TGTGCCAGCAGCCGCCCGGGAACAGGGCGGCCAAGGCTGTTTTTT,CASSRPGTGRPRLFF
-,-,TRBJ1-2,TRBV5-1,TGCGCCAGCAGTAAACCAGAAAGGGACTATGGCTACACCTTC,CASSKPERDYGYTF
-,TRBD1,TRBJ1-2,TRBV5-6,TGTGCCAGCAGCTTGGAGAGGGGACAGGGGGCGCGGGGCTACACCTTC,CASSLERGQGARGYTF
-,TRBD2,TRBJ2-3,TRBV29-1,TGCAGCGTTGAACCAGAAGCGGGGGGCACAGATACGCAGTATTTT,CSVEPEAGGTDTQYF
-,-,TRBJ2-2,TRBV5-1,TGCGCCAGCAGGTCTGTCCTGGGGACAAGATCGAACACCGGGGAGCTGTTTTTT,CASRSVLGTRSNTGELFF
-,-,TRBJ1-5,TRBV2,TGTGCCAGCAGCGCGGACGGCAGAAATCAGCCCCAGCATTTT,CASSADGRNQPQHF
-,TRBD2,TRBJ2-5,TRBV19,TGTGCCAGTACTATTGACGGCGGGAGGTCAGAGACCCAGTACTTC,CASTIDGGRSETQYF
once,-,TRBJ2-4,TRBV6-6,TGTGCCAGCAGTCCCGGGAGAAGCATAGCCAAAAACATTCAGTACTTC,CASSPGRSIAKNIQYF
-,-,TRBJ2-3,TRBV5-1,TGCGCCAGCAGCTTAACCACAGATACGCAGTATTTT,CASSLTTDTQYF
-,-,TRBJ2-1,TRBV18,TGTGCCAGCTCACCACGAACAGGGAGCTCCTACAATGAGCAGTTCTTC,CASSPRTGSSYNEQFF
-,-,TRBJ2-7,TRBV23-1,TGCGCCAGCAGTCAATCGAGCCCCCGGTTCAGCTACTCCTACGAGCAGTACTTC,CASSQSSPRFSYSYEQYF
-,TRBD2,TRBJ2-7,TRBV27,TGTGCCAGCAGTCCCCCAGAGGGAGGGAGTAACGAGCAGTACTTC,CASSPPEGGSNEQYF
-,TRBD1,TRBJ2-1,TRBV7-2,TGTGCCAGCAGCTCCTTTACGACAGGGGGGAATGAGCAGTTCTTC,CASSSFTTGGNEQFF
few,-,TRBJ2-1,TRBV4-2,TGTGCCAGCAGCCACCCCGGGGACAATGAGCAGTTCTTC,CASSHPGDNEQFF
-,-,TRBJ2-1,TRBV4-1,TGCGCCAGCAGCCAAGGAGGTACCTACAATGAGCAGTTCTTC,CASSQGGTYNEQFF
-,-,TRBJ1-3,TRBV19,TGTGCCAGTACCCATCCTATAGGGAGGGTATCGGAACACACCATATATTTT,CASTHPIGRVSEHTIYF
-,-,TRBJ1-3,TRBV9,TGTGCCAGCAGCGTAGCCGGGTATATACGAAACACCATATATTTT,CASSVAGYIRNTIYF
-,-,TRBJ1-5,TRBV7-6,TGTGCCAGCAGCTTAGTCGCGGGGGGTTGGGAGCCCCAGCATTTT,CASSLVAGGWEPQHF
-,-,TRBJ1-4,TRBV9,TGTGCCAGCAGCATTGGACCGGACGCTAATGAAAAACTGTTTTTT,CASSIGPDANEKLFF
-,TRBD2,TRBJ2-2,TRBV9,TGTGCCAGCAGCCTTAGCGGGAGGGCCCCCGGGGAGCTGTTTTTT,CASSLSGRAPGELFF
-,TRBD1,TRBJ2-2,TRBV18,TGTGCCAGCTCAAAGCAGGGGGACACCGGGGAGCTGTTTTTT,CASSKQGDTGELFF
-,TRBD1,TRBJ1-5,TRBV4-1,TGCGCCAGCAGCCAAGTAAGAGGGGGCGACCAGCCCCAGCATTTT,CASSQVRGGDQPQHF
-,-,TRBJ2-2,TRBV6-1,TGTGCCAGCAGTGAATTATTAGCCGGGGAGCTGTTTTTT,CASSELLAGELFF
-,TRBD1,TRBJ1-5,TRBV2,TGTGCCAGCAGGGACAGGGGGCGGCAGCCCCAGCATTTT,CASRDRGRQPQHF
-,-,TRBJ2-7,TRBV4-2,TGTGCCAGCAGCCAAGGAGACAGGGAGGTGGACTACGAGCAGTACTTC,CASSQGDREVDYEQYF
once,-,TRBJ2-1,TRBV5-1,TGCGCCAGCAGCCTGACTACTAGTTTCGCCCATGAGCAGTTCTTC,CASSLTTSFAHEQFF
once,-,TRBJ1-2,TRBV2,TGTGCCAGCAGGGCCCTTAGGGGGGACTATGGCTACACCTTC,CASRALRGDYGYTF